This T cell receptor beta chain was captured by sequencing in a study of T-cell reconstitution after alpha-beta-depleted transplantation in children. Trimming removed 4 bases from V and 2 bases from J; junction bases left unmatched: 4. CDR3 length equals 14 residues. CDR1 is SGHRS, CDR2 YFSETQ, per germline. The sample holds many counts of this clonotype. Preparation of the TCRbeta library was carried out with unique molecular identifiers. MiXCR was run by TCRdb on the PCR reads, yielding one entry per CDR3 protein. The repertoire holds some 120,000 distinct CDR3 sequences, with roughly 9.7% as singletons.

The V gene is TRBV5-1, the J gene TRBJ2-3; TRBD1 aligns across 7 bases. This clonotype originated in a girl under three years old who had a stem cell transplant for combined immunodeficiency, so the T cells may come from the graft donor. The sample consisted of PBMCs, mostly from graft donor cells, taken 180 days after TCRalphabeta/CD19-depleted stem cell transplant. This CDR3 reads CASSQTGNTDTQYF. The CDR3 DNA sequence: TGCGCCAGCAGCCAGACAGGGAACACAGATACGCAGTATTTT. The variable domain in full, completed from reference TRBV5-1 and TRBJ2-3, reads KAGVTQTPRYLIKTRGQQVTLSCSPISGHRSVSWYQQTPGQGLQFLFEYFSETQRNKGNFPGRFSGRQFSNSRSEMNVSTLELGDSALYLCASSQTGNTDTQYFGPGTRLTVL.